This entry lists 12 T cell receptor beta chains sequenced from one sample in a study of blood T cell repertoires in COVID-19. Using immunoSEQ multiplex PCR, the repertoire was profiled, and TCRdb retains in-frame clones only, with some absent. This sample has a few hundred thousand clones, with roughly 85% found just once. The specimen sequenced was peripheral blood. All receptors come from a human donor in a cohort sampled during active COVID-19.

The rearrangement links TRBV2 to TRBJ1-5; 7 bases line up with TRBD1. The CDR3 has 15 amino acids. Germline-derived CDR1 and CDR2 are SNHLY and FYNNEI. Unmatched junction bases numbered 5, after V lost 6 bases and J lost 0 bases. CDR3 in DNA: TGTGCCAGCAGGGGGACAGTAGTTAGCAATCAGCCCCAGCATTTT. Translated, it gives CASRGTVVSNQPQHF.

The CDR3 sequence: CASSLGTGTGYTF. Written as DNA, the CDR3 is TGTGCCAGCAGCTTGGGGACAGGGACCGGCTACACCTTC. The chain links TRBV5-6 to TRBJ1-2; 8 nucleotides line up with TRBD1. Unmatched junction bases numbered 3, after V lost 0 bases and J lost 8 bases. The CDR3 runs to 13 residues. Germline loops: CDR1 SGHDT, CDR2 YYEEEE.

The CDR3 DNA is TGTGCCAGCAGCTTGGACAGCTATTCACCCCTCCACTTT. Translating it yields CASSLDSYSPLHF. The rearrangement uses TRBV7-9 and TRBJ1-6; the D gene is possibly TRBD1 (6 bases). Germline loops: CDR1 SEHNR, CDR2 FQNEAQ (reference sequence). Trimming pared 3 bases from V and 8 bases from J, leaving 8 bases between. This CDR3 region has 13 residues.

Points on this clone: The sample has other DNA sequences that encode this CDR3 too. The rearrangement uses TRBV5-1 and TRBJ1-1, with TRBD1 matching over 8 bases. Germline lookup yields CDR1 SGHRS and CDR2 YFSETQ. The junction had 3 bases not matched to a gene; V was cut back by 2 bases and J by 0 bases. The CDR3 spans 15 residues. The CDR3 bases are TGCGCCAGCAGCTTAACAGGGGGGATGAACACTGAAGCTTTCTTT. This gives the protein CASSLTGGMNTEAFF.

The chain recombines TRBV2 with TRBJ1-3; D possibly corresponds to TRBD1 (6 bases). Germline V lookup: CDR1 SNHLY, CDR2 FYNNEI. Trimming took 5 bases from V and 6 from J, leaving 17 bases between them. The CDR3 is 15 amino acids. This chain's CDR3 is CASSRVSTGKNTIYF. The CDR3 DNA sequence: TGTGCCAGCAGTCGAGTTTCGACAGGAAAAAACACCATATATTTT.

The genes are TRBV6-6 and TRBJ2-2; possible D gene TRBD2, 6 bases. Germline V lookup: CDR1 MNHNY, CDR2 SVGAGI (reference sequence). V lost 5 bases and J 6 bases, leaving 13 bases between the germline ends. CDR3 size: 14 residues. The CDR3 DNA reads as TGTGCCAGCAGTCAGGGACTCGGGGCCGGGGAGCTGTTTTTT. Encoded protein: CASSQGLGAGELFF.

J is TRBJ2-3 and V is TRBV25-1; 7 nucleotides line up with TRBD1. CDR1 and CDR2 from the germline V gene are MGHDK and SYGVNS. V gave up 7 bases and J gave up 8 bases; unmatched junction bases: 3. The CDR3 sequence is 11 residues long. The CDR3 reads CASKQGVTQYF. The CDR3 bases are TGTGCCAGCAAGCAGGGGGTTACGCAGTATTTT.

The V and J genes are TRBV27 and TRBJ1-2; D is undetermined. Trimming removed 3 bases at V and 5 bases at J, with 10 bases between. This CDR3 is 13 amino acids long. Germline V gene data show CDR1 as MNHEY and CDR2 as SMNVEV (reference sequence). CDR3 residues: CASSFSQLYGYTF. The CDR3 DNA reads as TGTGCCAGCAGTTTTTCACAGCTTTATGGCTACACCTTC.

This clone was seen once. The chain combines TRBV19 with TRBJ1-5; 9 bases match TRBD1. V shed 5 bases, J shed 7 bases, and the junction held 9 bases outside the gene matches. The CDR3 consists of 15 residues. The germline CDR1 and CDR2 sequences are LNHDA and SQIVND (reference sequence). The CDR3 DNA reads as TGTGCCAGTAGTTTAGGGACAGGGATCAGGCAGCCCCAGCATTTT. Translating it yields CASSLGTGIRQPQHF.

The chain carries TRBV20-1 and TRBJ1-2; no reliable D call. V was clipped by 3 bases and J by 2 bases, with 7 bases between them. This CDR3 spans 12 amino acids. Germline CDR1 DFQATT, CDR2 SNEGSKA (reference sequence). The CDR3 coding sequence is TGCAGTGCTAGTGGCCAGAACTATGGCTACACCTTC. Protein sequence: CSASGQNYGYTF.

The chain recombines TRBV6-1 with TRBJ2-1, with 13 bases lining up with TRBD2. Per the germline V gene, CDR1 is MNHNS and CDR2 is SASEGT. V lost 3 bases to trimming and J lost 6 bases; unmatched junction nucleotides: 11. The length of the CDR3 is 18 residues. CDR3 DNA sequence: TGTGCCAGCAGTGACTTCCGCTCACTAGCGGGGGGGGGCAATGAGCAGTTCTTC. It translates to CASSDFRSLAGGGNEQFF.

The genes are TRBV6-5 and TRBJ1-6; TRBD1 agrees at 8 bases. J lost 9 bases, V lost 4 bases, and 2 bases had no gene match. CDR1 and CDR2 (germline): MNHEY, SVGAGI. The CDR3 has 13 amino acids. The CDR3 bases are TGTGCCAGCAGTTCGACAGGGGTTTCACCCCTCCACTTT. It yields the protein CASSSTGVSPLHF.